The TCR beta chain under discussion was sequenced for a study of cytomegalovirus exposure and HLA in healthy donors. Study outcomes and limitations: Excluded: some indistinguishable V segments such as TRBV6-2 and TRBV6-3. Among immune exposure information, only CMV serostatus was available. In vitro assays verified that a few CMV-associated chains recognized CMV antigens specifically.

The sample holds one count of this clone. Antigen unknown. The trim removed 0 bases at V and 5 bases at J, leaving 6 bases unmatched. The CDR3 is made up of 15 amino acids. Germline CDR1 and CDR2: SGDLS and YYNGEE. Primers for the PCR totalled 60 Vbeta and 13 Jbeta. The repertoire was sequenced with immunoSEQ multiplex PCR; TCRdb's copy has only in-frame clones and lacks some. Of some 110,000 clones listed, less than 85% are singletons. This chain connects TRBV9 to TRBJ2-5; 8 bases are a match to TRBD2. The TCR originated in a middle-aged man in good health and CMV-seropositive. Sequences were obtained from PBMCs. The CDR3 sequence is CASSVAPGGLETQYF. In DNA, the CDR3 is TGTGCCAGCAGCGTAGCACCGGGGGGGCTGGAGACCCAGTACTTC. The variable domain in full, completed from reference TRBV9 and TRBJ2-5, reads DSGVTQTPKHLITATGQRVTLRCSPRSGDLSVYWYQQSLDQGLQFLIQYYNGEERAKGNILERFSAQQFPDLHSELNLSSLELGDSALYFCASSVAPGGLETQYFGPGTRLLVL.